The next 3 T cell receptor beta chains were all read from a single sample in a study of cytomegalovirus exposure and HLA in healthy donors. PCR was performed using 60 Vbeta and 13 Jbeta primers. Clones were read by immunoSEQ multiplex PCR, and TCRdb kept only the in-frame ones, dropping some. The sample records fewer than 120,000 clones, around 78% being singletons. The sequenced sample was PBMCs. These receptors all come from a woman aged 30 to 39 in good health and CMV-seronegative.

The genes are TRBV28 and TRBJ1-2; TRBD1 matches 9 bases. V trimming: 6 bases; J trimming: 1 base; junction bases outside the gene matches: 12. This CDR3 comprises 17 residues. Looked up from germline, CDR1 is MDHEN and CDR2 is SYDVKM. In DNA form, the CDR3 reads TGTGCCAGCAGGTACAAAGTATGGGACAGGGTTAACTATGGCTACACCTTC. This translates into CASRYKVWDRVNYGYTF.

This chain joins TRBV28 and TRBJ1-1; tentatively, D is TRBD1 (5 bases). The V gene's germline CDR1 is MDHEN and CDR2 SYDVKM. The CDR3 runs to 13 residues. Deletions cut 5 bases from V and 8 bases from J, with 15 bases between. This CDR3 reads CASSRAWGLEAFF. The CDR3 DNA is TGTGCCAGCAGTAGGGCATGGGGCCTAGAAGCTTTCTTT.

This chain connects TRBV4-3 to TRBJ1-1; D remains unclear. Between the trimmed V and J ends, which lost 0 bases and 4 bases, there was a span of 12 bases. The germline V gene has CDR1 LGHNA and CDR2 YSLEER. The CDR3 has 15 residues. The CDR3 sequence: CASSQDPGFPTEAFF. CDR3 nucleotide sequence: TGCGCCAGCAGCCAAGATCCGGGGTTTCCCACTGAAGCTTTCTTT.